This T cell receptor beta chain was found in a study of OX40 agonist ivuxolimab in advanced cancers. Study conclusions and caveats: In CD8+ T cells, expanded clones were on average more numerous than in CD4+. Normalized expansion of T-cell clones was also low for some nonresponders. In the 0.1 to 3.0 mg/kg range, CD4+ and CD8+ blood T cells had expanded clonally by week 6.

If patients had autoimmune disease history or systemic immunosuppression, they were excluded. Only a few counts were recorded for this clone. The antigen is undetermined. The CDR3 consists of 20 residues. Trimming removed 3 bases from V and 4 bases from J, with 28 bases in between. From germline, CDR1 is SGHRS and CDR2 YFSETQ. The data were produced by immunoSEQ multiplex PCR, yet TCRdb's version contains in-frame clones alone and is incomplete. The sample contains 100,000 to 150,000 clones, approximately 90% of which appear only once. The receptor's source is an adult with an advanced solid tumor such as melanoma, head and neck, liver or kidney cancer. The chain recombines TRBV5-1 with TRBJ1-4; TRBD1 is a possible D gene (6 bases). The material was CD4+ or CD8+ T cells sorted from blood, obtained in a trial of the OX40 agonist ivuxolimab. The CDR3 region is CASSSIWSPLRDTDNEKLFF. The CDR3 bases are TGCGCCAGCAGCTCAATATGGTCCCCCCTCCGGGACACCGATAATGAAAAACTGTTTTTT.